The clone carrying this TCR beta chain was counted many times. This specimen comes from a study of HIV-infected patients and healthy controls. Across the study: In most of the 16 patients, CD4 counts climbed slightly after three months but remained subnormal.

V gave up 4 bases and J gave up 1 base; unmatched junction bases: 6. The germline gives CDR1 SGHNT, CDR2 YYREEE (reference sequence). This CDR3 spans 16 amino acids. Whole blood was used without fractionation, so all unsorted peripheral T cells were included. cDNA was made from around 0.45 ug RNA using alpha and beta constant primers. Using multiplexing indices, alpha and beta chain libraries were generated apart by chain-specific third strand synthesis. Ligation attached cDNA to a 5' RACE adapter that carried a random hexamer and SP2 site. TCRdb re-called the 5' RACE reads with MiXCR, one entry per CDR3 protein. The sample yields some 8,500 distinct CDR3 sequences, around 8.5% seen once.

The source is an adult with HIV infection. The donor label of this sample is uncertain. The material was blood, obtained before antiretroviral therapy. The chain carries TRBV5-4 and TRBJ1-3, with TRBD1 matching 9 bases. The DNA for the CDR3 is TGTGCCAGCAGCGGCGGGACAGGGAGTTCTGGAAACACCATATATTTT. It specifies CASSGGTGSSGNTIYF. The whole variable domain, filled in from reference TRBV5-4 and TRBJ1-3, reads ETGVTQSPTHLIKTRGQQVTLRCSSQSGHNTVSWYQQALGQGPQFIFQYYREEENGRGNFPPRFSGLQFPNYSSELNVNALELDDSALYLCASSGGTGSSGNTIYFGEGSWLTVV.